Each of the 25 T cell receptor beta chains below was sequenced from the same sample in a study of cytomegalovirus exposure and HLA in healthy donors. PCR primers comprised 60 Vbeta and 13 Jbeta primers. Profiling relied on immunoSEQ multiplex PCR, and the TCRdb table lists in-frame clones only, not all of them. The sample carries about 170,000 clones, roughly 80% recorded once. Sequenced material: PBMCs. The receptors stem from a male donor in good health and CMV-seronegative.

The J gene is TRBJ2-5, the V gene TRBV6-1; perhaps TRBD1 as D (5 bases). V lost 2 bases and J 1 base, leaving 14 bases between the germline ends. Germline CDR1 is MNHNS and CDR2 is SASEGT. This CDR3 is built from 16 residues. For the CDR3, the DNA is TGTGCCAGCAGTGAAACAAGGACAAGTACCCAAGAGACCCAGTACTTC. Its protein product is CASSETRTSTQETQYF.

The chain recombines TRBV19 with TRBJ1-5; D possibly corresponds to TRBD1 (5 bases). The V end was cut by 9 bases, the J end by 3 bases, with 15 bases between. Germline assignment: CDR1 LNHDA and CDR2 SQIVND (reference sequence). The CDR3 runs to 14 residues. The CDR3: CASSTDRYNQPQHF. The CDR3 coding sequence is TGTGCCAGCTCAACCGACAGATACAATCAGCCCCAGCATTTT.

CDR3: CASSLPATGAFSNEQFF. In nucleotides, the CDR3 is TGTGCCAGCAGCTTGCCCGCGACAGGGGCTTTCTCCAATGAGCAGTTCTTC. The rearrangement uses TRBV7-9 and TRBJ2-1; 8 bases are a match to TRBD1. The CDR3 consists of 17 residues. The V and J ends lost 3 bases and 6 bases, in that order; junction bases with no gene match: 13. CDR1 is SEHNR and CDR2 is FQNEAQ in the germline V gene (reference sequence).

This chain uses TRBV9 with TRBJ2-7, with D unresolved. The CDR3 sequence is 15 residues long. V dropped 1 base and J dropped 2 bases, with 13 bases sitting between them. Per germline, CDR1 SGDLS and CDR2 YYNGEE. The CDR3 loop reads CASSVNPTAAYEQYF. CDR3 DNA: TGTGCCAGCAGCGTAAACCCCACTGCCGCCTACGAGCAGTACTTC.

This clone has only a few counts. The DNA for the CDR3 is TGCGCCAGCAGCGCCCGGGGGGGGGCTGGAGATACGCAGTATTTT. It codes for CASSARGGAGDTQYF. The rearrangement uses TRBV5-1 and TRBJ2-3, with 8 positions matching TRBD2. This CDR3 has 15 residues. Germline values: CDR1 SGHRS, CDR2 YFSETQ. J gave up 5 bases and V 4 bases, and 9 bases lay outside the gene matches.

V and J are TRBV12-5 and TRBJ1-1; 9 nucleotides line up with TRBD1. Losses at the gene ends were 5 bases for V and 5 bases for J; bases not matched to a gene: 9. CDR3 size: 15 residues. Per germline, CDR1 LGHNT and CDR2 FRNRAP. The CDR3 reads CASGPSTGGGTEAFF. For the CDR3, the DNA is TGTGCTAGTGGTCCTTCTACAGGGGGCGGGACTGAAGCTTTCTTT.

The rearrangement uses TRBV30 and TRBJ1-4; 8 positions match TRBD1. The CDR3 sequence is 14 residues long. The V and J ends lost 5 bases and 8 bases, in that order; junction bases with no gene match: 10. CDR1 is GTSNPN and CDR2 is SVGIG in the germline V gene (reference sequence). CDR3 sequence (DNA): TGTGCCTGGGACAGGGGTCTGGAGGGGGAAAAACTGTTTTTT. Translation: CAWDRGLEGEKLFF.

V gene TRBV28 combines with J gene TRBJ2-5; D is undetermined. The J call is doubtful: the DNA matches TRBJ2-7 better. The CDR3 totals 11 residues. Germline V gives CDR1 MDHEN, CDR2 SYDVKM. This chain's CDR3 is CASSILYEQYF. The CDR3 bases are TGTGCCAGCAGCATCCTCTACGAGCAGTACTTC.

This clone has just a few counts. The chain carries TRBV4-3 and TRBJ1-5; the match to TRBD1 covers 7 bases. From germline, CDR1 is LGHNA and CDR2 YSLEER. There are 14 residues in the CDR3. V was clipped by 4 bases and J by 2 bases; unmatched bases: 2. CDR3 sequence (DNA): TGCGCCAGCAGCCCAGGACAGGGCAATCAGCCCCAGCATTTT. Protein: CASSPGQGNQPQHF.

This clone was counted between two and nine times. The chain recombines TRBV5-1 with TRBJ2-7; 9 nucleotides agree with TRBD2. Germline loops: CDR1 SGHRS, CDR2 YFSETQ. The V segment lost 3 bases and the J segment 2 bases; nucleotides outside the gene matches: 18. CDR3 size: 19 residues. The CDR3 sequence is CASSSQQGKASGDPYEQYF. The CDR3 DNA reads TGCGCCAGCAGCTCCCAACAGGGAAAGGCTAGCGGGGACCCCTACGAGCAGTACTTC.

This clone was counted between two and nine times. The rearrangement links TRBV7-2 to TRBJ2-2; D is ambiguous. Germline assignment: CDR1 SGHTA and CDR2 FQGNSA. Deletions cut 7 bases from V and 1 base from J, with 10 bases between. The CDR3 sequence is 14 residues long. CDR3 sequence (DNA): TGTGCCAGCACCCCACATTGGAACACCGGGGAGCTGTTTTTT. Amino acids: CASTPHWNTGELFF.

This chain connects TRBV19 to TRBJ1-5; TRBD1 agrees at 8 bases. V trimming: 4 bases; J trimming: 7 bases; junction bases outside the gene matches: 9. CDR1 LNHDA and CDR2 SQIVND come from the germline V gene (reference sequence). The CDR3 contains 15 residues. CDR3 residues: CASSRTTGVGQPQHF. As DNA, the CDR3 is TGTGCCAGTAGTAGAACGACAGGGGTGGGCCAGCCCCAGCATTTT.

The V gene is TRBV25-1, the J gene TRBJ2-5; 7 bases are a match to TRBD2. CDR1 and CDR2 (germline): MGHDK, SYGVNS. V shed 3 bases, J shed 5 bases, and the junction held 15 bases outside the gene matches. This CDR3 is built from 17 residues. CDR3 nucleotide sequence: TGTGCCAGCAGTGACTCGGTGGCGGGGGTCGTTGCTGAGACCCAGTACTTC. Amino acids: CASSDSVAGVVAETQYF.

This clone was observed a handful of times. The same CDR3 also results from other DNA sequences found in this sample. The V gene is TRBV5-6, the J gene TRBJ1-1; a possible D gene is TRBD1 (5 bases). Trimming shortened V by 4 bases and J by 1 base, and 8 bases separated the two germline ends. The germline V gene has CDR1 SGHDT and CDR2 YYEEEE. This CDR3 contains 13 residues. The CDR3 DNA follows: TGTGCCAGCAGCCTCACAGGGAACACTGAAGCTTTCTTT. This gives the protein CASSLTGNTEAFF.

CDR3 protein: CASSLQGGRSTEAFF. The CDR3 region has the DNA TGCGCCAGCAGCTTACAGGGGGGTCGGAGCACTGAAGCTTTCTTT. V usage is TRBV5-1 and J usage is TRBJ1-1, with 8 bases that match TRBD1. The germline CDR1 and CDR2 sequences are SGHRS and YFSETQ. This CDR3 has 15 residues. Trimming cost V 2 bases and J 4 bases; bases outside gene matches: 7.

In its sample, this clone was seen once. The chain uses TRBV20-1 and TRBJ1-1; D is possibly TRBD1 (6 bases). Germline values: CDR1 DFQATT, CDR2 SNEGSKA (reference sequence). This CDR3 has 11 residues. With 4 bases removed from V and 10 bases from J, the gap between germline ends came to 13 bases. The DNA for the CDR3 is TGCAGTGCTACCACAGGGTTTAGAGCTTTCTTT. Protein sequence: CSATTGFRAFF.

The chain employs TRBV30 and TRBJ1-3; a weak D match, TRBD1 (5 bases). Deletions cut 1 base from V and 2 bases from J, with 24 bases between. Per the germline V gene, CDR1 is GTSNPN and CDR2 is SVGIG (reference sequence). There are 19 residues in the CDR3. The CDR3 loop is CAWSDLNGAGIGPGNTIYF. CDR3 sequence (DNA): TGTGCCTGGAGTGACTTAAATGGCGCAGGGATCGGCCCTGGAAACACCATATATTTT.

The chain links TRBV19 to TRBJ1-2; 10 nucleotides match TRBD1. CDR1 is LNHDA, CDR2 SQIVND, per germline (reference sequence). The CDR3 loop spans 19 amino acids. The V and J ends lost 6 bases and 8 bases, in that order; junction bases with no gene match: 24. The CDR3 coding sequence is TGTGCCAGTAGCTTTGGGGCCGTACGGGACAGGGGTCACCCCTTCGGCTACACCTTC. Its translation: CASSFGAVRDRGHPFGYTF.

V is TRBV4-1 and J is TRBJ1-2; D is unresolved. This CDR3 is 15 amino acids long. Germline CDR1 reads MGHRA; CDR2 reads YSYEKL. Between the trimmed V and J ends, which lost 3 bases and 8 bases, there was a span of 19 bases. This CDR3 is CASSHPTPGTRGYTF. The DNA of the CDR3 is TGCGCCAGCAGCCACCCTACCCCTGGAACGCGGGGCTACACCTTC.

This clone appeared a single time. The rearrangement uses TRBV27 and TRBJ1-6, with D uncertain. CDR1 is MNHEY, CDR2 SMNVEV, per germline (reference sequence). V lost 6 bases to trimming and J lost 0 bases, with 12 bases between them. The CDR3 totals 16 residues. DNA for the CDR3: TGTGCCAGCAGCCGTTCCGCGAGCTCCTATAATTCACCCCTCCACTTT. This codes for CASSRSASSYNSPLHF.

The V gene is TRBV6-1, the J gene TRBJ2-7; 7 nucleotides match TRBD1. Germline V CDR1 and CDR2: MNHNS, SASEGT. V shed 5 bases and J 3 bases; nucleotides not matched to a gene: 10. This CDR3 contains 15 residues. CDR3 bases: TGTGCCAGCAGTCTCAGGGGGTCTTCGGACTACGAGCAGTACTTC. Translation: CASSLRGSSDYEQYF.

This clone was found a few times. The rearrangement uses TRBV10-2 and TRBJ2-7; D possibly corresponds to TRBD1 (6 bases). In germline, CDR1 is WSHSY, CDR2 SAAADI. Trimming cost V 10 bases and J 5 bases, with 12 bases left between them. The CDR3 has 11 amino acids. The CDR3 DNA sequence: TGCGCCACTCAGGGGCTCAACGAGCAGTACTTC. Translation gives CATQGLNEQYF.

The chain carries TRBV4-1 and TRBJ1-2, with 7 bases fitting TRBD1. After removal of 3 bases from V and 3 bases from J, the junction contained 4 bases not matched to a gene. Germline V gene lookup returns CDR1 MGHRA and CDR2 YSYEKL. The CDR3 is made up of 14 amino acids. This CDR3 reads CASSQLQGYYGYTF. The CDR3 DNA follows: TGCGCCAGCAGCCAGTTACAGGGGTACTATGGCTACACCTTC.

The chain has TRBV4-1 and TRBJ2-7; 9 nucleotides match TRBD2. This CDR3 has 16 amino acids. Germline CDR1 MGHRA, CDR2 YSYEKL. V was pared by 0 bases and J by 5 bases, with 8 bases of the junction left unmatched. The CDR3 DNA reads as TGCGCCAGCAGCCAAGAAGGATTAGCGGGGGTGGACGAGCAGTACTTC. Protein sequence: CASSQEGLAGVDEQYF.

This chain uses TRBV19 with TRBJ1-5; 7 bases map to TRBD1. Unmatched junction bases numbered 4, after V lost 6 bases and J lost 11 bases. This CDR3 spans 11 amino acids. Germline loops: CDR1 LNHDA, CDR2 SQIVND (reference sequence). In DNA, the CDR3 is TGTGCCAGTAGGGATACAGGGGCCCAGCATTTT. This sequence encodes CASRDTGAQHF. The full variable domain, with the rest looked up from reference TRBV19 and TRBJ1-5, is DGGITQSPKYLFRKEGQNVTLSCEQNLNHDAMYWYRQDPGQGLRLIYYSQIVNDFQKGDIAEGYSVSREKKESFPLTVTSAQKNPTAFYLCASRDTGAQHFGDGTRLSIL.